The present T cell receptor (beta chain) was sequenced within a study of early T cells in non-severe SARS-CoV-2 infection. Across the study: The input, bulk RNA from unsorted whole blood, was sequenced, and chains were unpaired. Findings and caveats of the study: VDJdb matching skewed toward anti-spike CD8 responses, missing private and CD4 specificities.

In the library, individual cDNA molecules carried attached unique molecular identifiers. Using its own MiXCR run on the 5' RACE reads, TCRdb lists one record per CDR3 protein. The sample shows approximately 66,000 distinct CDR3 sequences, under 15% of them seen only once. This clonotype was seen at least ten times. Antigen specificity is unknown. This CDR3 region has 15 residues. Germline-derived CDR1 and CDR2 are MGHRA and YSYEKL. V dropped 3 bases and J dropped 6; count of bases not matched to a gene: 10. The receptor's source is an adult who was a healthcare worker with PCR-confirmed SARS-CoV-2 infection or an uninfected control (not recorded which). The chain couples TRBV4-1 to TRBJ1-1; 7 nucleotides match TRBD1. The specimen sequenced was whole blood. The DNA of the CDR3 is TGCGCCAGCAGCCAGGATGACAGGGTGAGGTCTGAAGCTTTCTTT. Residues: CASSQDDRVRSEAFF.